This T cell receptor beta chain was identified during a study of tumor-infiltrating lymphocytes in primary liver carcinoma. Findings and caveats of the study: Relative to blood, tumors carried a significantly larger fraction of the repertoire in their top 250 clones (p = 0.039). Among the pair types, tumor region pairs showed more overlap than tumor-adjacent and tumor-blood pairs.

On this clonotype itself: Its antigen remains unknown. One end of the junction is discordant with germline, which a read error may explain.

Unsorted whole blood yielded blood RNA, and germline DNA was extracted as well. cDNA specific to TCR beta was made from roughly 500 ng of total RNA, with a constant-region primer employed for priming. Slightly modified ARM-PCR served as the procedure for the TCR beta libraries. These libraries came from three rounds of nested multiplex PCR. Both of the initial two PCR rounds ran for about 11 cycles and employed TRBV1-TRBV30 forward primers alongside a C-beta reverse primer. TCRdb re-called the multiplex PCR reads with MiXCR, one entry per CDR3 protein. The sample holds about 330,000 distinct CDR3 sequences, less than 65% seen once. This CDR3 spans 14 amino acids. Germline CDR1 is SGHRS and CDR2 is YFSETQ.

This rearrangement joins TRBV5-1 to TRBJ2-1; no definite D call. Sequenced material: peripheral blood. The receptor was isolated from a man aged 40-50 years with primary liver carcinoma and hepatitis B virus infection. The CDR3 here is CAGSLAASYNEQFF. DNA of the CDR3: TGCGCCGGCAGCTTGGCCGCCTCCTACAATGAGCAGTTCTTC.